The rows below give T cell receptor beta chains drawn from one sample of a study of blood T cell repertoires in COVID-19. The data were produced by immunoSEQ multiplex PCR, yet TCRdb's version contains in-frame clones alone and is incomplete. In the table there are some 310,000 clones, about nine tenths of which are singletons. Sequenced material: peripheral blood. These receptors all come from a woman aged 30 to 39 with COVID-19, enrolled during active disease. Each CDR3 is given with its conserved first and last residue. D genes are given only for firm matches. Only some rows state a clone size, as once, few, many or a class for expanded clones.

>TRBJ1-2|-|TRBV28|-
TGTGCCAGCAGTTTAGGGCCGGCGGGTGGCTACACCTTC
CASSLGPAGGYTF
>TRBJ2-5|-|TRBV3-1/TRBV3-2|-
TGTGCCAGCAGCCAAGTTCGCCAGGGCCAAGAGACCCAGTACTTC
CASSQVRQGQETQYF
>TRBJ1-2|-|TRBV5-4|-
TGTGCCAGCAGCTGGGACATCGGTCGTGACTATGGCTACACCTTC
CASSWDIGRDYGYTF
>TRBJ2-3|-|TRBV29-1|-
TGCAGCGTTGTGGGAGGCTATGAAGGAGATACGCAGTATTTT
CSVVGGYEGDTQYF
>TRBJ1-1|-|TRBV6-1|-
TGTGCCAGCAGTGAAGGTTTGGGACTAAACACTGAAGCTTTCTTT
CASSEGLGLNTEAFF
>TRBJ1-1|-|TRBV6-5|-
TGTGCCAGCAGTTGGACACAAGAATCTGAAGCTTTCTTT
CASSWTQESEAFF
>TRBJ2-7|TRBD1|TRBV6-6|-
TGTGCCAGCACTGACAGGGGCCAATCCTACGAGCAGTACTTC
CASTDRGQSYEQYF
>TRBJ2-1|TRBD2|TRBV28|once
TGTGCCAGCAGTTTCGGCCCATTTCTAGCGGGATCCTGGAGGAATGAGCAGTTCTTC
CASSFGPFLAGSWRNEQFF
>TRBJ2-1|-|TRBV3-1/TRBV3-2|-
TGTGCCAGCAGCCAGCAACTAGACTCCTACAATGAGCAGTTCTTC
CASSQQLDSYNEQFF
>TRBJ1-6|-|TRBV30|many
TGTGCCTGGAGTTGGGGTCTCGGAGAGGAGGATTCACCCCTCCACTTT
CAWSWGLGEEDSPLHF
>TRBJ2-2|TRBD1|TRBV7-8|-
TGTGCCAGCAGCTTAGGTGGGACAGTCAAAGGGACCGGGGAGCTGTTTTTT
CASSLGGTVKGTGELFF
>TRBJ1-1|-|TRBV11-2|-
TGTGCCAGCAGTAAAGGAGGCATCTTGAACACTGAAGCTTTCTTT
CASSKGGILNTEAFF
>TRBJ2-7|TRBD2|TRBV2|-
TGTGCCAGCAGTGATCAGGGGAGGACTAGCGGGAGCCGGGGGTACGAGCAGTACTTC
CASSDQGRTSGSRGYEQYF
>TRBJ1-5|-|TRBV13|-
TGTGCCAGCAGCTTGCGAGGTAGCAATCAGCCCCAGCATTTT
CASSLRGSNQPQHF
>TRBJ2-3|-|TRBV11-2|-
TGTGCCAGCAGCTTTCAGCGGTCTGGCACAGATACGCAGTATTTT
CASSFQRSGTDTQYF
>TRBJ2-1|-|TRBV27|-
TGTGCCAGCAGCCGGGACTCACATTACAATGAGCAGTTCTTC
CASSRDSHYNEQFF
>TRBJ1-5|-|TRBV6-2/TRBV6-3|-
TGTGCCAGCAGTTACCAGTCACAGAAAGAACATAGCAATCAGCCCCAGCATTTT
CASSYQSQKEHSNQPQHF
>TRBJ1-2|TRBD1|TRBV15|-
TGTGCCACCAGCAGAGATAAGTTGGAAGGGGGCAACTATGGCTACACCTTC
CATSRDKLEGGNYGYTF
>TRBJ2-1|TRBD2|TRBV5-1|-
TGCGCCAGCAGCCCGGGGACTAGCGGGAAGTACAATGAGCAGTTCTTC
CASSPGTSGKYNEQFF
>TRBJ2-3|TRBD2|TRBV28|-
TGTGCCAGCAGTAGAGGACTAGCGGGAAGGAAGGATACGCAGTATTTT
CASSRGLAGRKDTQYF
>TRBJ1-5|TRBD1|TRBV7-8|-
TGTGCCAGCAGCCCTCGGACAGGGGGAGAGGGTCAGCCCCAGCATTTT
CASSPRTGGEGQPQHF
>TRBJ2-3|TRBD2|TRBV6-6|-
TGTGCCAGCAGTCGTTATAGCGGGAGCCTTAGCACAGATACGCAGTATTTT
CASSRYSGSLSTDTQYF
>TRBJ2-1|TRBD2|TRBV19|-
TGTGCCAGTAGTATAGGACTAGCGGGAGCGGATGAGCAGTTCTTC
CASSIGLAGADEQFF
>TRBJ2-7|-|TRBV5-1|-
TGCGCCAGCAGCTTGTCAGCAGGTTTGGGCGAGCAGTACTTC
CASSLSAGLGEQYF
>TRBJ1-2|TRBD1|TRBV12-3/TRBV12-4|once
TGTGCCAGCGGACAGGGGAACGGCTATGGCTACACCTTC
CASGQGNGYGYTF
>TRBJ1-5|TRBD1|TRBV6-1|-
TGTGCCAGCAGTGACCTACAGGGGATCAATCAGCCCCAGCATTTT
CASSDLQGINQPQHF
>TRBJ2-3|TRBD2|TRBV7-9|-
TGTGCCAGCAGCGGGACTAGCGGGAGCCGCACAGATACGCAGTATTTT
CASSGTSGSRTDTQYF
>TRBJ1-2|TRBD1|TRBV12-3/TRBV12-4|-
TGTGCCAGCAGTCCGGGCACAGGGGGAGGCTACACCTTC
CASSPGTGGGYTF
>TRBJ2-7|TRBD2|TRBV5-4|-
TGTGCCAGCAGCTTGGCGCTAGCGGGAGGCGAGCAGTACTTC
CASSLALAGGEQYF
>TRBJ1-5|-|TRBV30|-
TGTGCCTGGAGGGGGCCAGCCACGGAACAGCCCCAGCATTTT
CAWRGPATEQPQHF
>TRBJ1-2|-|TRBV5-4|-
TGTGCCAGCAGCGTATGGGCCGCAACCTATGGCTACACCTTC
CASSVWAATYGYTF
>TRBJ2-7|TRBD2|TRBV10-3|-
TGTGCCATCGGGAAACCTAGCGGGAGTTCCGAGCAGTACTTC
CAIGKPSGSSEQYF
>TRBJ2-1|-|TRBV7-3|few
TGTGCCAGCAGCTTAGGTTCTCCGGTCCAGGGCAATGAGCAGTTCTTC
CASSLGSPVQGNEQFF
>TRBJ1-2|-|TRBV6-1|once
TGTGCCAGCAGTGAAAGCCCGAATCCTTACTATGGCTACACCTTC
CASSESPNPYYGYTF
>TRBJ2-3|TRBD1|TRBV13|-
TGTGCCAGCAGCGTCAGACAGGGTCGCACAGATACGCAGTATTTT
CASSVRQGRTDTQYF
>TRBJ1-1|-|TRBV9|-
TGTGCCAGCAGCGCCGGCGGGGTAACCAAGAACACTGAAGCTTTCTTT
CASSAGGVTKNTEAFF
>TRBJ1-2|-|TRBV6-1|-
TGTGCCAGCAGTGAATTCCCTCCAGGTCATGGCTACACCTTC
CASSEFPPGHGYTF
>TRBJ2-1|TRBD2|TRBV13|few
TGTGCCAGCAGCTTAGGCTCGGGACTAAACAATGAGCAGTTCTTC
CASSLGSGLNNEQFF
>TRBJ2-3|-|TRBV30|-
TGTGCCTGGGGGCACAGGGCGGAAGATACGCAGTATTTT
CAWGHRAEDTQYF
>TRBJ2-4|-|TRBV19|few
TGTGCCAGTAGTTCCGGGAGTATGGACATTCAGTACTTC
CASSSGSMDIQYF
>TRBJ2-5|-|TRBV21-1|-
TGTGCCAGCAGCAGGGACAGGCGAGAGACCCAGTACTTC
CASSRDRRETQYF
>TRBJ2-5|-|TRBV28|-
TGTGCCAGCAGTTTCTTAGCGGCCCAAGAGACCCAGTACTTC
CASSFLAAQETQYF
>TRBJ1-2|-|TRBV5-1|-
TGCGCCAGCAGCTTGGAACCCCTGGGGAGGGATGGCTACACCTTC
CASSLEPLGRDGYTF
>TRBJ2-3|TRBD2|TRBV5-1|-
TGCGCCAGCAGCGTGGGGACTAGCGGGCGCGGGGATACGCAGTATTTT
CASSVGTSGRGDTQYF
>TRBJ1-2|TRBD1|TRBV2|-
TGTGCCAGCAGGGGGGGACAGCCAAACTATGGCTACACCTTC
CASRGGQPNYGYTF
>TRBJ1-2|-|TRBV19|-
TGTGCCAGTAGGCTCCGAAAGACAGTTAACTATGGCTACACCTTC
CASRLRKTVNYGYTF
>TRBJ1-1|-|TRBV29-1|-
TGCAGCGTTGAGCGGCAGTCCCACACTGAAGCTTTCTTT
CSVERQSHTEAFF
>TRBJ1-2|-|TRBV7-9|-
TGTGCCAGCAGCTCCGGGGTTTCTAACTATGGCTACACCTTC
CASSSGVSNYGYTF
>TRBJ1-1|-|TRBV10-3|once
TGTGCCATCGGGGCTGAGAACACTGAAGCTTTCTTT
CAIGAENTEAFF
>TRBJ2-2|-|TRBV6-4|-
TGTGCCAGCAGTCGGGAAGAGACCGGGGAGCTGTTTTTT
CASSREETGELFF